This TCR beta chain was captured by sequencing in a study of blood T cell repertoires in COVID-19. This CDR3 is 15 amino acids long. The V and J ends lost 1 base and 3 bases respectively, with 10 bases between them. Germline values: CDR1 SGHNT, CDR2 YENEEA. The repertoire was sequenced with immunoSEQ multiplex PCR; TCRdb's copy has only in-frame clones and lacks some. The table records roughly 28,000 clones, 70% to 85% of them present only once. This clonotype was sampled from a man older than 75 with active or convalescent COVID-19. Sequencing was carried out using peripheral blood. The chain joins TRBV11-3 to TRBJ2-4, with unresolved D. CDR3 coding DNA: TGTGCCAGCAGCTTAGGATCGGCAGGCAAAAACATTCAGTACTTC. Translated: CASSLGSAGKNIQYF. The full variable domain, in which reference TRBV11-3 and TRBJ2-4 provide the parts outside the CDR3, is EAGVVQSPRYKIIEKKQPVAFWCNPISGHNTLYWYLQNLGQGPELLIRYENEEAVDDSQLPKDRFSAERLKGVDSTLKIQPAELGDSAVYLCASSLGSAGKNIQYFGAGTRLSVL.